Detailed here is one T cell receptor beta chain. The sample is drawn from a study of blood T cell repertoires in COVID-19. Turning to the study itself: Samples came from the United States, Italy and Spain, spanning acute and convalescent COVID-19.

The assay was immunoSEQ multiplex PCR, and TCRdb's table has in-frame clones only and misses some. The table lists about 130,000 clones, around 83% of them singletons, with about 9.9% in the top ten. The V end lost 0 bases, the J end lost 1 base, and 9 bases lay between the germline ends. Germline CDR1 and CDR2: SGHRS and YFSETQ. The CDR3 is made up of 15 amino acids. The sequencing sample was made of peripheral blood. The sequence was obtained from a man aged 35-49 years with active or convalescent COVID-19. This chain links TRBV5-1 with TRBJ2-3; D remains ambiguous. CDR3 sequence: CASSLGARGTDTQYF. The CDR3, as DNA: TGCGCCAGCAGCTTGGGAGCAAGAGGCACAGATACGCAGTATTTT.